Listed below are T cell receptor beta chains from one sample, sequenced in a study of blood T cell repertoires in COVID-19. The repertoire was sequenced with immunoSEQ multiplex PCR; TCRdb's copy has only in-frame clones and lacks some. Altogether some 160,000 clones are present, approximately 90% being singletons, with the ten largest covering around 2%. Specimen: peripheral blood. Receptor source: a man between 45 and 60 years old who had recovered from COVID-19. Both conserved end residues are part of each CDR3. Each record gives: D gene, clone size, J gene, V gene, CDR3 protein, CDR3 DNA. A D gene is named only where the DNA matches it firmly. Clone size appears in some rows only: once, few, many, or a class for an expanded clone.

d_call: TRBD2
clone_size: NA
j_call: TRBJ2-7
v_call: TRBV4-3
cdr3_aa: CASSPGLAGPYEQYF
cdr3_nt: TGCGCCAGCTCGCCCGGACTAGCGGGACCCTACGAGCAGTACTTC

d_call: NA
clone_size: NA
j_call: TRBJ1-5
v_call: TRBV6-1
cdr3_aa: CASSEINRPNQPQHF
cdr3_nt: TGTGCCAGCAGTGAAATAAACAGGCCCAATCAGCCCCAGCATTTT

d_call: NA
clone_size: NA
j_call: TRBJ1-1
v_call: TRBV21-1
cdr3_aa: CASSKGSRMNTEAFF
cdr3_nt: TGTGCCAGCAGCAAAGGGAGCAGAATGAACACTGAAGCTTTCTTT

d_call: TRBD1
clone_size: NA
j_call: TRBJ2-3
v_call: TRBV7-2
cdr3_aa: CASSIRQGGTDTQYF
cdr3_nt: TGTGCCAGCAGCATCCGACAGGGTGGCACAGATACGCAGTATTTT

d_call: TRBD2
clone_size: few
j_call: TRBJ2-7
v_call: TRBV12-5
cdr3_aa: CASATSGSYEQYF
cdr3_nt: TGTGCTAGTGCCACTAGCGGCTCCTACGAGCAGTACTTC

d_call: NA
clone_size: once
j_call: TRBJ1-4
v_call: TRBV19
cdr3_aa: CASRSRTLEKLFF
cdr3_nt: TGTGCCAGTAGGTCCCGGACTCTTGAAAAACTGTTTTTT

d_call: TRBD1
clone_size: NA
j_call: TRBJ2-3
v_call: TRBV7-7
cdr3_aa: CASSLGTGSTDTQYF
cdr3_nt: TGTGCCAGCAGCTTGGGGACAGGGAGCACAGATACGCAGTATTTT

d_call: NA
clone_size: NA
j_call: TRBJ2-7
v_call: TRBV19
cdr3_aa: CASSSTGSGWNEQYF
cdr3_nt: TGTGCCAGTAGTTCCACAGGGTCTGGTTGGAACGAGCAGTACTTC

d_call: NA
clone_size: NA
j_call: TRBJ1-6
v_call: TRBV2
cdr3_aa: CASSYGQSSPLHF
cdr3_nt: TGTGCCAGCAGCTACGGACAGTCATCACCCCTCCACTTT

d_call: TRBD1
clone_size: NA
j_call: TRBJ1-3
v_call: TRBV7-9
cdr3_aa: CASSSTGAVGGNTIYF
cdr3_nt: TGTGCCAGCAGCTCAACAGGGGCAGTGGGGGGAAACACCATATATTTT

d_call: TRBD2
clone_size: NA
j_call: TRBJ2-4
v_call: TRBV7-2
cdr3_aa: CASSLGAGGQNIQYF
cdr3_nt: TGTGCCAGCAGCTTAGGGGCGGGAGGCCAAAACATTCAGTACTTC

d_call: TRBD1
clone_size: NA
j_call: TRBJ1-4
v_call: TRBV18
cdr3_aa: CASSYGQGRNEKLFF
cdr3_nt: TGTGCCAGCTCATATGGACAGGGACGTAATGAAAAACTGTTTTTT

d_call: NA
clone_size: NA
j_call: TRBJ2-7
v_call: TRBV3-1/TRBV3-2
cdr3_aa: CASSQEGGRGFGEQYF
cdr3_nt: TGTGCCAGCAGCCAAGAAGGGGGTCGGGGTTTCGGGGAGCAGTACTTC

d_call: TRBD1
clone_size: NA
j_call: TRBJ2-7
v_call: TRBV6-2/TRBV6-3
cdr3_aa: CASSLGTGVYEQYF
cdr3_nt: TGTGCCAGCAGTTTGGGGACAGGGGTGTACGAGCAGTACTTC

d_call: NA
clone_size: NA
j_call: TRBJ1-3
v_call: TRBV28
cdr3_aa: CASRDTGTSGNTIYF
cdr3_nt: TGTGCCAGCAGGGATACAGGGACCTCTGGAAACACCATATATTTT

d_call: TRBD1
clone_size: NA
j_call: TRBJ1-5
v_call: TRBV27
cdr3_aa: CASSPDRGLGRQPQHF
cdr3_nt: TGTGCCAGCAGCCCGGACAGGGGGCTAGGTCGTCAGCCCCAGCATTTT

d_call: TRBD2
clone_size: few
j_call: TRBJ2-3
v_call: TRBV27
cdr3_aa: CASKPGTRGTDTQYF
cdr3_nt: TGTGCCAGCAAACCCGGGACTAGGGGAACAGATACGCAGTATTTT

d_call: NA
clone_size: NA
j_call: TRBJ2-1
v_call: TRBV7-7
cdr3_aa: CASSLALTRNEQFF
cdr3_nt: TGTGCCAGCAGCTTAGCGCTAACGAGGAATGAGCAGTTCTTC

d_call: NA
clone_size: NA
j_call: TRBJ2-5
v_call: TRBV6-5
cdr3_aa: CASSPDMNEETQYF
cdr3_nt: TGTGCCAGCAGCCCCGACATGAACGAAGAGACCCAGTACTTC

d_call: TRBD1
clone_size: few
j_call: TRBJ1-5
v_call: TRBV7-2
cdr3_aa: CASSRTGNNQPQHF
cdr3_nt: TGTGCCAGCAGCAGGACAGGGAACAATCAGCCCCAGCATTTT

d_call: NA
clone_size: NA
j_call: TRBJ2-2
v_call: TRBV6-5
cdr3_aa: CASSLEYTGELFF
cdr3_nt: TGTGCCAGCTCCCTAGAATACACCGGGGAGCTGTTTTTT

d_call: TRBD2
clone_size: NA
j_call: TRBJ2-3
v_call: TRBV29-1
cdr3_aa: CSVPLAGGPDTQYF
cdr3_nt: TGCAGCGTGCCCCTAGCGGGGGGGCCAGATACGCAGTATTTT

d_call: NA
clone_size: NA
j_call: TRBJ1-1
v_call: TRBV2
cdr3_aa: CASSVGGFGTEAFF
cdr3_nt: TGTGCCAGCAGTGTGGGGGGGTTCGGCACTGAAGCTTTCTTT

d_call: NA
clone_size: NA
j_call: TRBJ2-3
v_call: TRBV27
cdr3_aa: CASGRLGTLDTQYF
cdr3_nt: TGTGCCAGTGGAAGACTAGGCACCCTGGATACGCAGTATTTT

d_call: NA
clone_size: NA
j_call: TRBJ2-7
v_call: TRBV27
cdr3_aa: CASSLLAQSYEQYF
cdr3_nt: TGTGCCAGCAGTTTACTGGCACAGTCCTACGAGCAGTACTTC

d_call: NA
clone_size: NA
j_call: TRBJ2-3
v_call: TRBV10-3
cdr3_aa: CAISENGGTDTQYF
cdr3_nt: TGTGCCATCAGTGAAAACGGGGGCACAGATACGCAGTATTTT

d_call: NA
clone_size: NA
j_call: TRBJ1-4
v_call: TRBV7-2
cdr3_aa: CASSTGTGTTNEKLFF
cdr3_nt: TGTGCCAGCAGCACCGGCACAGGTACAACTAATGAAAAACTGTTTTTT

d_call: NA
clone_size: NA
j_call: TRBJ1-2
v_call: TRBV7-2
cdr3_aa: CASSLGDTGNGYTF
cdr3_nt: TGTGCCAGCAGCTTGGGGGACACAGGAAATGGCTACACCTTC

d_call: NA
clone_size: NA
j_call: TRBJ2-1
v_call: TRBV2
cdr3_aa: CASSEIVGGPLGFNEQFF
cdr3_nt: TGTGCCAGCAGTGAGATTGTGGGGGGGCCGTTAGGGTTTAATGAGCAGTTCTTC

d_call: NA
clone_size: NA
j_call: TRBJ2-7
v_call: TRBV7-3
cdr3_aa: CASSLRGRRNEQYF
cdr3_nt: TGTGCCAGCAGCCTTCGGGGAAGGCGGAACGAGCAGTACTTC

d_call: TRBD2
clone_size: NA
j_call: TRBJ2-7
v_call: TRBV19
cdr3_aa: CASSRGTSGAYEQYF
cdr3_nt: TGTGCCAGTAGTAGGGGGACTAGCGGGGCCTACGAGCAGTACTTC

d_call: TRBD2
clone_size: NA
j_call: TRBJ2-1
v_call: TRBV9
cdr3_aa: CASSVAGTSGGASKQFF
cdr3_nt: TGTGCCAGCAGCGTAGCTGGGACTAGCGGGGGGGCCTCGAAGCAGTTCTTC

d_call: NA
clone_size: few
j_call: TRBJ2-3
v_call: TRBV7-6
cdr3_aa: CASSLDQGSTDTQYF
cdr3_nt: TGTGCCAGCAGCTTAGATCAGGGGAGTACAGATACGCAGTATTTT

d_call: NA
clone_size: NA
j_call: TRBJ2-2
v_call: TRBV12-5
cdr3_aa: CASGLSSTGELFF
cdr3_nt: TGTGCTAGTGGTTTGAGTAGTACCGGGGAGCTGTTTTTT

d_call: NA
clone_size: NA
j_call: TRBJ1-4
v_call: TRBV12-1
cdr3_aa: CASSPLDRLVTNEKLFF
cdr3_nt: TGTGCCAGCAGCCCCCTCGACAGGCTGGTAACTAATGAAAAACTGTTTTTT

d_call: TRBD2
clone_size: NA
j_call: TRBJ2-5
v_call: TRBV5-4
cdr3_aa: CASSLTSGGAETQYF
cdr3_nt: TGTGCCAGCAGCTTGACTAGCGGGGGGGCGGAGACCCAGTACTTC

d_call: NA
clone_size: NA
j_call: TRBJ1-4
v_call: TRBV5-6
cdr3_aa: CASSHDRLNEKLFF
cdr3_nt: TGTGCCAGCAGCCACGACAGGCTTAATGAAAAACTGTTTTTT

d_call: NA
clone_size: NA
j_call: TRBJ2-1
v_call: TRBV2
cdr3_aa: CASSEEAEVGNEQFF
cdr3_nt: TGTGCCAGCAGTGAAGAGGCAGAGGTTGGCAATGAGCAGTTCTTC

d_call: NA
clone_size: NA
j_call: TRBJ2-7
v_call: TRBV9
cdr3_aa: CASSVEVGAYEQYF
cdr3_nt: TGTGCCAGCAGCGTAGAAGTCGGAGCCTACGAGCAGTACTTC

d_call: NA
clone_size: NA
j_call: TRBJ2-4
v_call: TRBV2
cdr3_aa: CASREGEAKNIQYF
cdr3_nt: TGTGCCAGCAGGGAAGGGGAGGCCAAAAACATTCAGTACTTC

d_call: TRBD1
clone_size: NA
j_call: TRBJ2-7
v_call: TRBV2
cdr3_aa: CASGGSRDRGYEQYF
cdr3_nt: TGTGCCAGCGGGGGGTCCCGGGACAGGGGCTACGAGCAGTACTTC

d_call: NA
clone_size: NA
j_call: TRBJ2-2
v_call: TRBV5-1
cdr3_aa: CASSLAVAPTGELFF
cdr3_nt: TGCGCCAGCAGCTTGGCGGTAGCGCCCACCGGGGAGCTGTTTTTT

d_call: TRBD1
clone_size: NA
j_call: TRBJ2-7
v_call: TRBV3-1/TRBV3-2
cdr3_aa: CASSQWDRPLEQYF
cdr3_nt: TGTGCCAGCAGCCAATGGGACAGACCTCTCGAGCAGTACTTC

d_call: TRBD1
clone_size: NA
j_call: TRBJ2-3
v_call: TRBV6-1
cdr3_aa: CASSEATGGAGISVTQYF
cdr3_nt: TGTGCCAGCAGTGAGGCCACAGGGGGCGCGGGTATTAGTGTTACGCAGTATTTT

d_call: NA
clone_size: NA
j_call: TRBJ2-1
v_call: TRBV3-1/TRBV3-2
cdr3_aa: CASSQVVSSYNEQFF
cdr3_nt: TGTGCCAGCAGCCAAGTGGTGAGCTCCTACAATGAGCAGTTCTTC

d_call: TRBD2
clone_size: NA
j_call: TRBJ2-1
v_call: TRBV5-1
cdr3_aa: CASSPDEAGMRNEQFF
cdr3_nt: TGCGCCAGCAGCCCTGACGAAGCGGGAATGCGAAATGAGCAGTTCTTC

d_call: NA
clone_size: NA
j_call: TRBJ1-6
v_call: TRBV2
cdr3_aa: CASSEYRERSPLHF
cdr3_nt: TGTGCCAGCAGTGAGTACAGGGAGCGTTCACCCCTCCACTTT

d_call: TRBD1
clone_size: few
j_call: TRBJ2-1
v_call: TRBV5-4
cdr3_aa: CASSQPDRGHEQFF
cdr3_nt: TGTGCCAGCAGCCAACCCGACAGGGGACATGAGCAGTTCTTC

d_call: NA
clone_size: NA
j_call: TRBJ1-4
v_call: TRBV15
cdr3_aa: CATSREYGQGEKLFF
cdr3_nt: TGTGCCACCAGCAGAGAATATGGGCAGGGTGAAAAACTGTTTTTT

d_call: TRBD1
clone_size: once
j_call: TRBJ1-2
v_call: TRBV18
cdr3_aa: CASRGQELRGYTF
cdr3_nt: TGTGCCAGTAGGGGGCAGGAGCTGCGTGGCTACACCTTC

d_call: TRBD1
clone_size: NA
j_call: TRBJ1-1
v_call: TRBV9
cdr3_aa: CASSVSPRDRGQGAEAFF
cdr3_nt: TGTGCCAGCAGCGTCTCCCCCCGGGACAGGGGACAGGGGGCTGAAGCTTTCTTT

d_call: NA
clone_size: NA
j_call: TRBJ2-7
v_call: TRBV19
cdr3_aa: CASSHDLEYEQYF
cdr3_nt: TGTGCCAGTAGCCACGACCTGGAGTACGAGCAGTACTTC

d_call: TRBD2
clone_size: NA
j_call: TRBJ2-3
v_call: TRBV5-1
cdr3_aa: CASSQLGTIDTDTQYF
cdr3_nt: TGCGCCAGCAGCCAACTCGGGACTATTGACACAGATACGCAGTATTTT

d_call: NA
clone_size: NA
j_call: TRBJ2-2
v_call: TRBV6-1
cdr3_aa: CASSEGGTWTGELFF
cdr3_nt: TGTGCCAGCAGTGAAGGGGGGACATGGACCGGGGAGCTGTTTTTT

d_call: TRBD1
clone_size: NA
j_call: TRBJ2-1
v_call: TRBV5-6
cdr3_aa: CASSLDRGPYNEQFF
cdr3_nt: TGTGCCAGCAGCTTGGACAGGGGCCCCTACAATGAGCAGTTCTTC

d_call: TRBD1
clone_size: once
j_call: TRBJ1-4
v_call: TRBV5-3
cdr3_aa: CARSLGTGRKTNEKLFF
cdr3_nt: TGTGCCAGAAGCTTGGGGACAGGGAGAAAAACTAATGAAAAACTGTTTTTT

d_call: NA
clone_size: NA
j_call: TRBJ1-4
v_call: TRBV11-2
cdr3_aa: CASSFRSTNEKLFF
cdr3_nt: TGTGCCAGCAGCTTCAGGTCAACTAATGAAAAACTGTTTTTT

d_call: TRBD1
clone_size: NA
j_call: TRBJ2-1
v_call: TRBV15
cdr3_aa: CATSREVGQGIGEQFF
cdr3_nt: TGTGCCACCAGCAGAGAGGTCGGACAGGGGATCGGTGAGCAGTTCTTC

d_call: TRBD1
clone_size: NA
j_call: TRBJ2-7
v_call: TRBV7-2
cdr3_aa: CASSFGTGPYEQYF
cdr3_nt: TGTGCCAGCAGCTTTGGGACAGGGCCCTACGAGCAGTACTTC